This T cell receptor beta chain was identified in a study of radiotherapy plus CTLA-4 blockade in lung cancer. On the study more broadly: Disease control reached approximately 30%, with objective responses in approximately 17%.

Chemo-refractory metastatic non-small-cell lung cancer patients were treated with focal radiation plus CTLA-4 blockade with ipilimumab. Assay: immunoSEQ multiplex PCR; the TCRdb copy retains only in-frame clones and omits some. Here the sample spans tens of thousands of clones, about 70% being singletons. This clone was picked up a small number of times. Its antigen is not known. Study-level findings and limits: Tumor-derived TCR clones expanded in blood after radiotherapy plus ipilimumab.

Germline V gene sequence: CDR1 SGHVS, CDR2 FNYEAQ. Trimming cost V 5 bases and J 5 bases; bases outside gene matches: 13. This CDR3 has 16 amino acids. The starting material was peripheral blood, obtained from a patient treated with radiotherapy plus ipilimumab. The chain links TRBV7-6 to TRBJ2-5, with 8 nucleotides matching TRBD1. This sequence was found in a human donor with non-small cell lung cancer whose response to radiotherapy plus ipilimumab could not be evaluated. The DNA of the CDR3 is TGTGCCAGCAGCGCACCCTGGCGGACAGGGAAGGAGACCCAGTACTTC. This translates into CASSAPWRTGKETQYF.